The present T cell receptor beta chain was sequenced within a study of beta chain features in type 1 diabetes. This CDR3 region has 13 residues. CDR1 is SEHNR and CDR2 is FQNEAQ in the germline V gene (reference sequence). Trimming took off 3 bases at V and 10 bases at J, with 16 bases between the two ends. Investigators reverse transcribed all isolated RNA, so they sequenced expressed TCRB transcripts. Some clones are missing from TCRdb's copy, which holds only in-frame ones; the method was immunoSEQ multiplex PCR. The repertoire includes about 930,000 clones, roughly a sixth of them detected once, and 0.02% to 0.025% sits in the top ten. This clone was counted only a few times.

The rearrangement links TRBV7-9 to TRBJ2-7; a possible D gene is TRBD1 (6 bases). Sequencing used naive CD4+ T cells from blood. The TCR sequence derives from a woman aged 18-30 years in good health. The CDR3 nucleotides are TGTGCCAGCAGCTTTTCGGAAAAGGACAGACAGTACTTC. Its protein is CASSFSEKDRQYF.